This T cell receptor (beta chain) was profiled in a study of cytomegalovirus exposure and HLA in healthy donors. Study-level results: According to the study, 160 or so TCR beta chains were cytomegalovirus-associated. HLA restriction was apparent for most CMV-associated TCR beta chains in a later analysis. Previously analyzed data showed that most TCR beta V segments were productive at a frequency of about 87% or about 30%.

Primers included in the PCR were 60 Vbeta and 13 Jbeta primers. Study processing details: Roughly 73 million unique TCR beta chains, roughly 11 million of them shared, were counted by a later analysis. Measured with immunoSEQ multiplex PCR; TCRdb has only the in-frame clones, and not every one. That table supplies the V and J calls and clone size; D and trimming were determined from the DNA. The data contain roughly 120,000 clones, roughly four fifths of them seen just once; the ten biggest clones take up 1.5% to 2%. Comment on this clone: The antigen is undetermined.

Germline lookup yields CDR1 SGHVS and CDR2 FQNEAQ. The CDR3 runs to 15 residues. With 2 bases removed from V and 7 bases from J, the gap between germline ends came to 17 bases. The specimen was PBMCs. The V gene is TRBV7-8, the J gene TRBJ1-1; tentative D call: TRBD1 (5 bases). The receptor was derived from a man in his forties in good health and CMV-seronegative. This chain's CDR3 is CASSLYQSTGSEAFF. In DNA, the CDR3 is TGTGCCAGCAGCTTATATCAGAGCACAGGAAGTGAAGCTTTCTTT.